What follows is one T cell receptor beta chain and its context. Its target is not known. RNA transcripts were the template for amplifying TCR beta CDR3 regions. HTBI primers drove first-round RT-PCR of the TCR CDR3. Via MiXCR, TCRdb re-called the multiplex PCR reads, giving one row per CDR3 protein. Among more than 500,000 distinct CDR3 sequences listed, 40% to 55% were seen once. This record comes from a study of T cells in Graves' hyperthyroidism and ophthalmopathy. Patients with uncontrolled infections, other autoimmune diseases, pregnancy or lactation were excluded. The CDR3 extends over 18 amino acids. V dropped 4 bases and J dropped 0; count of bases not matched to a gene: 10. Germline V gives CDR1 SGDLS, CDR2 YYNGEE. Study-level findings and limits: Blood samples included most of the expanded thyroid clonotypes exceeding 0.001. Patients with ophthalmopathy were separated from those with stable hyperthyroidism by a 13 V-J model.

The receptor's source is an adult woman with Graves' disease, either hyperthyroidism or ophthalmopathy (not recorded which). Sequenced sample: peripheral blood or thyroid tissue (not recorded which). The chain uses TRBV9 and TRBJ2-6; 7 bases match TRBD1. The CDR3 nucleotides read TGTGCCAGCAGCCCAATGACAGGGCGAAGCTCTGGGGCCAACGTCCTGACTTTC. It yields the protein CASSPMTGRSSGANVLTF.